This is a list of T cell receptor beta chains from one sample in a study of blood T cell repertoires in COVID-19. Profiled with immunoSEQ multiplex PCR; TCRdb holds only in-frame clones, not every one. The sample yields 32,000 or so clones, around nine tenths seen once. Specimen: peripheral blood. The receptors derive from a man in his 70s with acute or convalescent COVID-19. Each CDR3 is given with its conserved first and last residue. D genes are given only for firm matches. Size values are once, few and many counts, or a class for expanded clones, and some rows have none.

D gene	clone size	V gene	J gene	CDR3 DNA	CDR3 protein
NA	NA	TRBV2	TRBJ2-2	TGTGCCAGCAGCTTAACCTATGTCGGGGAGCTGTTTTTT	CASSLTYVGELFF
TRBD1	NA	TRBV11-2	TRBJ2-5	TGTGCCAGCAGCAAGGGGACAGGGGGCGTAGAGACCCAGTACTTC	CASSKGTGGVETQYF
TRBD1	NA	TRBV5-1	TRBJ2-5	TGCGCCAGCAGCTTGGGGGACAGGCAAGAGACCCAGTACTTC	CASSLGDRQETQYF
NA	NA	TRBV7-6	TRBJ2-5	TGTGCCAGCAGCTTAAGGGAGGAGACCCAGTACTTC	CASSLREETQYF
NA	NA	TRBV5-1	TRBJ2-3	TGCGCCAGCAGCACTCAAGATACGCAGTATTTT	CASSTQDTQYF
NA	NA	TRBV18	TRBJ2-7	TGTGCCAGCTCAGTAGACAGAGACTACGAGCAGTACTTC	CASSVDRDYEQYF
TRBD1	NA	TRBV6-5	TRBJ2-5	TGTGCCAGCAGGGACAGGGTACAAGAGACCCAGTACTTC	CASRDRVQETQYF
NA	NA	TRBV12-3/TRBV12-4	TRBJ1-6	TGTGCCAGCAGTTTATCAGGGCAATCACCCCTCCACTTT	CASSLSGQSPLHF
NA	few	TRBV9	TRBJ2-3	TGTGCCAGCAGCGTAGTGGGGGGAGACACAGATACGCAGTATTTT	CASSVVGGDTDTQYF
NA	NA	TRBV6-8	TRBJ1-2	TGTGCCAGCAATACAGGGTCTCAGATCTATGGTGGCTACACCTTC	CASNTGSQIYGGYTF
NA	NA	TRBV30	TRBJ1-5	TGTGCCTGGAGTATAGATCAGCCCCAGCATTTT	CAWSIDQPQHF
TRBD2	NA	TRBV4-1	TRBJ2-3	TGCGCCAGCAGCCAAGACGGGGGGAGGGGCACAGATACGCAGTATTTT	CASSQDGGRGTDTQYF
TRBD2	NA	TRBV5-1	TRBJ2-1	TGCGCCAGCAGCCTGGGACTAGCGGGAGACCCCTACAATGAGCAGTTCTTC	CASSLGLAGDPYNEQFF
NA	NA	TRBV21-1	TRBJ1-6	TGTGCCAGCAGCTTCGGCAGGGGGAGACGGGATTCACCCCTCCACTTT	CASSFGRGRRDSPLHF
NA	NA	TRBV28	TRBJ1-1	TGTGCCAGCACCCTTCTTTTTGCGGGAGACACTGAAGCTTTCTTT	CASTLLFAGDTEAFF
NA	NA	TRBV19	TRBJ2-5	TGTGCCAGTAGTACCCCGGGTCAGGAGACCCAGTACTTC	CASSTPGQETQYF
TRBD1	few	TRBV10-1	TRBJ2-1	TGCGCCAGCAACACGCCGGACAGGGTCAGTTGGTCCTACAATGAGCAGTTCTTC	CASNTPDRVSWSYNEQFF
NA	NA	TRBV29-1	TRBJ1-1	TGCAGCGTTGGAGGAGGGAACACTGAAGCTTTCTTT	CSVGGGNTEAFF
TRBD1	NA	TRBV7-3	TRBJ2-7	TGTGCCAGCAGCTCGCCCGCATCTGGACAGGGGGGCTACGAGCAGTACTTC	CASSSPASGQGGYEQYF
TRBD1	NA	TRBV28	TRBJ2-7	TGTGCCAGCATGACAGGGGAGATCCTCGAGCAGTACTTC	CASMTGEILEQYF
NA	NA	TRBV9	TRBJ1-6	TGTGCCAGCACCCTCGGGGGGGGGCTCGGCTCACCCCTCCACTTT	CASTLGGGLGSPLHF
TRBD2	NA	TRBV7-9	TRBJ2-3	TGTGCCAGCGGAACTAGCGGAAACACAGATACGCAGTATTTT	CASGTSGNTDTQYF
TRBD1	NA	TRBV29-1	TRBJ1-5	TGCAGCGTCGCCTCTGGGACAGGGCGCAATCAGCCCCAGCATTTT	CSVASGTGRNQPQHF
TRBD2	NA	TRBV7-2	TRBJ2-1	TGTGCCAGCAGCTTAGATGCTAGCGGGACCTACAATGAGCAGTTCTTC	CASSLDASGTYNEQFF
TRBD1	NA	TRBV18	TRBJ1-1	TGTGCCAGCTCACCTACAGGGGGGGTGAACACTGAAGCTTTCTTT	CASSPTGGVNTEAFF
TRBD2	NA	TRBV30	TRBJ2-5	TGTGCCTGGAGGGAGGGACTAGCGGGACAAGAGACCCAGTACTTC	CAWREGLAGQETQYF
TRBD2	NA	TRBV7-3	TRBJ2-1	TGTGCCAGCAGCTTACTAGCGGGCACCTACAATGAGCAGTTCTTC	CASSLLAGTYNEQFF
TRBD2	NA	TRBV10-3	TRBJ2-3	TGTGCCATCTCTGATAGCGGGAGGGACACAGATACGCAGTATTTT	CAISDSGRDTDTQYF
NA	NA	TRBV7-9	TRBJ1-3	TGTGCCAGCAGCCCGACCTTCGGGGGTAAACGGTCTGGAAACACCATATATTTT	CASSPTFGGKRSGNTIYF